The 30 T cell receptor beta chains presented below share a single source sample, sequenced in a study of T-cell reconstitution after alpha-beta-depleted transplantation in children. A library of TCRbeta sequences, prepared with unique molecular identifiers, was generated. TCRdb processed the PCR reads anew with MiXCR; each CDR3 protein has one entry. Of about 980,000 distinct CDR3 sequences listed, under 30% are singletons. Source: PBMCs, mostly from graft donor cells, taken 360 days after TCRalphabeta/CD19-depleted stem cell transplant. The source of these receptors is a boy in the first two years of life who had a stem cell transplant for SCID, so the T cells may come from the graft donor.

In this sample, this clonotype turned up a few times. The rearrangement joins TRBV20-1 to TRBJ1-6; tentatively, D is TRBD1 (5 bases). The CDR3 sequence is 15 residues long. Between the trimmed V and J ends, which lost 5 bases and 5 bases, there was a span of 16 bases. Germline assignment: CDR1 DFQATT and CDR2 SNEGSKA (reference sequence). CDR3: CSAAISRGNNSPLHF. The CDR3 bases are TGCAGTGCTGCAATATCTCGGGGGAATAATTCACCCCTCCACTTT.

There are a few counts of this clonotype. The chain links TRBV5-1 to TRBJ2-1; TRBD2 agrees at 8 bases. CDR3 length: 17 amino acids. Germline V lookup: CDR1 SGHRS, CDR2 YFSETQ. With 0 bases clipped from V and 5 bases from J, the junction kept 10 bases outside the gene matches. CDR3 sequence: CASSLEKTSGRNNEQFF. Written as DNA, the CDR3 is TGCGCCAGCAGCTTGGAGAAGACGAGCGGGAGAAACAATGAGCAGTTCTTC.

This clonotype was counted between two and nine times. The CDR3 loop reads CASSLRRAGELFF. CDR3 nucleotide sequence: TGTGCCAGCAGCTTACGCAGGGCCGGGGAGCTGTTTTTT. The chain combines TRBV7-8 with TRBJ2-2; a weak D match, TRBD1 (5 bases). Between the trimmed V and J ends, which lost 2 bases and 6 bases, there was a span of 7 bases. The CDR3 is 13 residues long. Germline V CDR1 and CDR2: SGHVS, FQNEAQ.

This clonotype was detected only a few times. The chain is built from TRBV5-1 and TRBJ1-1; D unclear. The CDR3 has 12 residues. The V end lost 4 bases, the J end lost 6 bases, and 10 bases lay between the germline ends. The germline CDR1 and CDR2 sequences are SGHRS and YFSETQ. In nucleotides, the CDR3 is TGCGCCAGCAGCACGAATGGTGCTGAAGCTTTCTTT. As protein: CASSTNGAEAFF.

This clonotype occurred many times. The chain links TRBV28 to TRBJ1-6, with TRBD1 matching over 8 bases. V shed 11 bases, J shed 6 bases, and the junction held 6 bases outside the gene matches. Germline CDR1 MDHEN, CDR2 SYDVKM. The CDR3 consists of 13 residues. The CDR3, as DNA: TGTGCCGCCAGGGGGCGTTCTAATTCACCCCTCCACTTT. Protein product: CAARGRSNSPLHF. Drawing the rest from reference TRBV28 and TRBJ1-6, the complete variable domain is DVKVTQSSRYLVKRTGEKVFLECVQDMDHENMFWYRQDPGLGLRLIYFSYDVKMKEKGDIPEGYSVSREKKERFSLILESASTNQTSMYLCAARGRSNSPLHFGNGTRLTVT.

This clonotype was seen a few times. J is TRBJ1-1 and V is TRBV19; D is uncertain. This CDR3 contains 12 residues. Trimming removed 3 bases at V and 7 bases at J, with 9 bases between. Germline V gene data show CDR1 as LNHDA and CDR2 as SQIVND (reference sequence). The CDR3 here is CASSMGKSEAFF. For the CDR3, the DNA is TGTGCCAGTAGTATGGGGAAAAGTGAAGCTTTCTTT. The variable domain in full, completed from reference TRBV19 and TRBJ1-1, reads DGGITQSPKYLFRKEGQNVTLSCEQNLNHDAMYWYRQDPGQGLRLIYYSQIVNDFQKGDIAEGYSVSREKKESFPLTVTSAQKNPTAFYLCASSMGKSEAFFGQGTRLTVV.

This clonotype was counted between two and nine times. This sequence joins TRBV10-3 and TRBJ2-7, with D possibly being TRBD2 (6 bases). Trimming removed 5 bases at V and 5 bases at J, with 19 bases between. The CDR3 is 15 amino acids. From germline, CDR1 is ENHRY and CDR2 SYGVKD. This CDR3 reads CAISQPEAGRNEQYF. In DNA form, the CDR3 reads TGTGCCATCAGTCAGCCAGAGGCAGGGAGGAACGAGCAGTACTTC.

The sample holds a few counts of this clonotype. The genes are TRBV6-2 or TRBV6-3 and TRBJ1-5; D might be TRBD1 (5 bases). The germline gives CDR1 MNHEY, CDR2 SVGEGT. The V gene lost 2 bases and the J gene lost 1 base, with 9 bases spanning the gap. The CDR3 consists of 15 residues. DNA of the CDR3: TGTGCCAGCAGTTACGAGGGGAGGAGCAATCAGCCCCAGCATTTT. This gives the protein CASSYEGRSNQPQHF.

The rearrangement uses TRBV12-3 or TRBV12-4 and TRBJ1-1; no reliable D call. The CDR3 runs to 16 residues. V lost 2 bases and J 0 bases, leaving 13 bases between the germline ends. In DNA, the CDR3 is TGTGCCAGCAGTTTAATTTGGCGGGGTATGAACACTGAAGCTTTCTTT. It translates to CASSLIWRGMNTEAFF.

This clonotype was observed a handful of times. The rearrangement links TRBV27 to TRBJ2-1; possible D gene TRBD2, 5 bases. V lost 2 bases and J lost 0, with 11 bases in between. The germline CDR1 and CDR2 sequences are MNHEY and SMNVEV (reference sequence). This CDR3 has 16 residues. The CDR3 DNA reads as TGTGCCAGCAGTTTAGAGGGTCCTTTCTCCTACAATGAGCAGTTCTTC. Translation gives CASSLEGPFSYNEQFF.

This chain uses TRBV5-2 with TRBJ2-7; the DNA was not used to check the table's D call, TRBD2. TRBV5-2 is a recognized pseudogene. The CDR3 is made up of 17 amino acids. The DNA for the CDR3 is TGTGCCATGGGCCCAGGGCTCCTCTGCGGACTATCCTACGAGCAGTACTTC. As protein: CAMGPGLLCGLSYEQYF.

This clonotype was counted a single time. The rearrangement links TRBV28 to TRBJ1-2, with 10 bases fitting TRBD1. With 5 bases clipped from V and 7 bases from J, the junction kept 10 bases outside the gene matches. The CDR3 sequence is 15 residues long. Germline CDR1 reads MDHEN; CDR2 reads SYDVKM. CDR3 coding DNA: TGTGCCAGCAGTACCCGACAGGGGGCGCGGGGTGGCTACACCTTC. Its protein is CASSTRQGARGGYTF.

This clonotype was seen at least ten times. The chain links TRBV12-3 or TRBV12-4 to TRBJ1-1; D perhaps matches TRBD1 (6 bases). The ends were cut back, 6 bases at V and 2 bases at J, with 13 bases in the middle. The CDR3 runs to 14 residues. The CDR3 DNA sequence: TGTGCCAGCAGCCAAAGAGGGGGTAACACTGAAGCTTTCTTT. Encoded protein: CASSQRGGNTEAFF.

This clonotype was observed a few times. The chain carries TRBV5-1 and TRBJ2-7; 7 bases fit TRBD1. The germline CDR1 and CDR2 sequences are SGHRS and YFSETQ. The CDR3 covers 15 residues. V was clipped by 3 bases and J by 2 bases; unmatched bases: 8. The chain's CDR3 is CASSSSEGGPYEQYF. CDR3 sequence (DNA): TGCGCCAGCAGCTCCAGTGAAGGGGGCCCCTACGAGCAGTACTTC.

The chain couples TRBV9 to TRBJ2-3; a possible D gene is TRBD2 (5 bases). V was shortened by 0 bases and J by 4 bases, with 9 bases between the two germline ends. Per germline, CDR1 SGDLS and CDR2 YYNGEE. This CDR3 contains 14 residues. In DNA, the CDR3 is TGTGCCAGCAGCGTAGAATCTAGCCCAGATACGCAGTATTTT. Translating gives CASSVESSPDTQYF.

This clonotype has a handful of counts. As DNA, the CDR3 is TGCAGCCTGAATCTGATAGTAGGCAATGAGCAGTTCTTC. Its protein product is CSLNLIVGNEQFF. V usage is TRBV29-1 and J usage is TRBJ2-1, with D unclear. The V gene's germline CDR1 is SQVTM and CDR2 ANQGSEA. The CDR3 is made up of 13 amino acids. The V gene lost 8 bases and the J gene lost 6 bases, with 17 bases spanning the gap.

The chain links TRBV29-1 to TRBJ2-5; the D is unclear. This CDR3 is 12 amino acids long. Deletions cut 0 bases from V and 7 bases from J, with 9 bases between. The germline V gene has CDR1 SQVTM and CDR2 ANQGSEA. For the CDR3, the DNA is TGCAGCGTTGAAGACACGCTCAGGACCCAGTACTTC. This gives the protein CSVEDTLRTQYF.

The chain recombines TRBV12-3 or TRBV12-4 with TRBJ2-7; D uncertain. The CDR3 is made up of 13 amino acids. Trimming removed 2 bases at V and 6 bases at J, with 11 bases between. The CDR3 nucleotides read TGTGCCAGCAGTTTACGAACGTGGGCCGAGCAGTACTTC. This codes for CASSLRTWAEQYF.

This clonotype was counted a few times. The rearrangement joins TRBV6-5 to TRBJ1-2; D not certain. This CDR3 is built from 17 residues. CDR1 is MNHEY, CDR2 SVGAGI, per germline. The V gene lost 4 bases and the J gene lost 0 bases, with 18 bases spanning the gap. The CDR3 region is CASSLGGGSPTNYGYTF. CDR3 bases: TGTGCCAGCAGTTTAGGCGGCGGGAGTCCTACTAACTATGGCTACACCTTC.

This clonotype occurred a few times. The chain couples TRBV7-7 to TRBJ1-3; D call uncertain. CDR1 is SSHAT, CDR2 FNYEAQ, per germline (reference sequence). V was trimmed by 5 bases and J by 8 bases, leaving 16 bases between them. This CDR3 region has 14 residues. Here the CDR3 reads CASSPGGGQDTIYF. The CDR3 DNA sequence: TGTGCCAGCAGCCCCGGAGGAGGGCAGGACACCATATATTTT.

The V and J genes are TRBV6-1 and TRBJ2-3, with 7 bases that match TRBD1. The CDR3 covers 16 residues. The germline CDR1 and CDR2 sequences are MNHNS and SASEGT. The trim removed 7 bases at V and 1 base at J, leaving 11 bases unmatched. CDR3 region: CASTDRAAPGTDTQYF. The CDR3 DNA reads TGTGCCAGCACCGACAGGGCCGCTCCAGGCACAGATACGCAGTATTTT.

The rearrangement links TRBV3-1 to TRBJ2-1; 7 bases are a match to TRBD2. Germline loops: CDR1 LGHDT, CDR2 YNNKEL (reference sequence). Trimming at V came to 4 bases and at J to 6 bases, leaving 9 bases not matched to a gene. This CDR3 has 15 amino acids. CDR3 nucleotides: TGTGCCAGCAGCCCTGCGGCGGGGGTCCTCAATGAGCAGTTCTTC. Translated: CASSPAAGVLNEQFF.

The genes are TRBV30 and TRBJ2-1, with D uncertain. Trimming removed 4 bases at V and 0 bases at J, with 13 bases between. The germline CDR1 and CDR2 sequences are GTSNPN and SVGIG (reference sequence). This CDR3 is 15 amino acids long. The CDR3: CAWTKTTSSYNEQFF. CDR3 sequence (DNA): TGTGCCTGGACTAAGACAACGAGCTCCTACAATGAGCAGTTCTTC.

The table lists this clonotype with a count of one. The CDR3 protein is CASSFPPSGRVYNEQFF. The CDR3 DNA reads TGTGCCAGCAGCTTCCCACCTAGCGGGAGGGTCTACAATGAGCAGTTCTTC. The chain couples TRBV7-2 to TRBJ2-1, with 12 positions matching TRBD2. Germline assignment: CDR1 SGHTA and CDR2 FQGNSA. This CDR3 has 17 amino acids. Losses at the gene ends were 3 bases for V and 3 bases for J; bases not matched to a gene: 6.

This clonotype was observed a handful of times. CDR3 amino acids: CASSEALVGFF. CDR3 sequence (DNA): TGTGCCAGCAGTGAAGCCCTAGTTGGCTTCTTC. J is TRBJ2-1 and V is TRBV2, with no clear D. V was trimmed by 0 bases and J by 16 bases, leaving 10 bases between them. The CDR3 is 11 residues long. The germline V gene has CDR1 SNHLY and CDR2 FYNNEI.

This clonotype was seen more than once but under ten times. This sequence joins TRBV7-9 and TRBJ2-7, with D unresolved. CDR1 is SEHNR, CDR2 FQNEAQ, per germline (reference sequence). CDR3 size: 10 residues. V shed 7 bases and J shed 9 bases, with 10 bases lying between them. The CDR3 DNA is TGTGCCAGCACCGCCAAGGGGCAGTACTTC. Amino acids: CASTAKGQYF.

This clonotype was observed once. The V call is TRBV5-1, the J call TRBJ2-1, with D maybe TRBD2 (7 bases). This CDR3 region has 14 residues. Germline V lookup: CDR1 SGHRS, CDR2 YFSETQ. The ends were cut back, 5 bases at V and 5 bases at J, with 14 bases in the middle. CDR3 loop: CASRGGGLNNEQFF. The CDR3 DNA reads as TGCGCCAGCAGGGGCGGGGGCCTTAACAATGAGCAGTTCTTC.

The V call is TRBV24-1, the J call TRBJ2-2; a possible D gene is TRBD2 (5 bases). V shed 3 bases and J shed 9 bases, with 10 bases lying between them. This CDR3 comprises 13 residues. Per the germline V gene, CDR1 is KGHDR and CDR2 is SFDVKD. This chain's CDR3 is CATSDLGGRELFF. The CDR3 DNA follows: TGTGCCACCAGTGATCTCGGAGGCCGGGAGCTGTTTTTT.

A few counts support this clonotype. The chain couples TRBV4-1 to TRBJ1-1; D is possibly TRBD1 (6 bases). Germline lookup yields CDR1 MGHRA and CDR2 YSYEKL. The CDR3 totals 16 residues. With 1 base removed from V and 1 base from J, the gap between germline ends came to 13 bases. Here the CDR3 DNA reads TGCGCCAGCAGCCAAGTTTGGGCAGGGGCGAACACTGAAGCTTTCTTT. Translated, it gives CASSQVWAGANTEAFF.

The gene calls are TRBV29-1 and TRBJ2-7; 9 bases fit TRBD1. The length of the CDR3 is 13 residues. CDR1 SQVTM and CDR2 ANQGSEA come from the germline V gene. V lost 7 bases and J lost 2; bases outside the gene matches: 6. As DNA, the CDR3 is TGCAGCGCCACCGGGACAGGGCCCTACGAGCAGTACTTC. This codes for CSATGTGPYEQYF.